This note documents a single TCR beta chain sequence. What this receptor recognizes is not known. No base quality information exists; no much larger clone differs at one position. The sample comes from a study of shared clonotypes between healthy human individuals (dated by TCRdb to about 2020). About the investigation overall: A couple of women and a few men aged 18 to 49 years were included in the cohort. For each donor, CD4 naive and CD4 memory were each given three plates, CD8 naive was given two plates, and CD8 memory was given one plate. To increase sequencing depth and limit assay-specific biases, different laboratories used diverse techniques to prepare libraries and sequence TCR repertoires. The study deeply sequenced blood TCR repertoires of five healthy adults to estimate repertoire size and the extent of clonotype sharing between individuals. Each donor's leukapheresis produced roughly between about 0.8 and 8.9 billion PBMCs. Paper-wide results and their limitations: Across four donors, approximately 5% of naive CD4, roughly 3.3% of naive CD8, 2.3% of memory CD4, and over 0.35% of memory CD8 clonotypes were shared. Incomplete sequencing was indicated by rarefaction of sorted-subset datasets, despite the large sequencing depth. Based on pairwise subsampling, the degree of clonotype sharing among donors was expected to be affected by sequencing depth. Naive subsets generally had larger estimated clonotype richness than memory subsets. Because the study included only a small number of donors, the genetic and exposure-history diversity represented was limited. Compared with non-shared clonotypes, the clonotypes found in all four sorted-subset donors had higher generation probabilities. Sampling was restricted to blood, and TCR repertoires in tissue are likely to differ from TCR repertoires in blood.

CD8 naive samples consisted of CD45RO-negative cells that were positively selected for CCR7, yielding a CD45RA+CCR7+ population without TemRA cells. The donors were healthy, HIV-negative adults with no recently reported acute infections or vaccinations. Every donor was a Caucasian adult residing in Nashville, Tennessee, USA. Blood was obtained by leukapheresis, after which PBMCs were separated by Ficoll-Histopaque density gradient centrifugation and cryopreserved in liquid nitrogen vapor phase. Analytical flow cytometry was used to check the purity and quantity of every magnetically sorted T cell population. Genomic DNA was isolated from each sorted fraction and quantified by UV absorbance on a Nanodrop 2000c. A distance of 4 bases separates the germline ends of V and J, which lose 1 base and 4 bases respectively. The CDR3 measures 13 amino acids from cysteine to phenylalanine. Just the 39-base CDR3 DNA is kept, in frame starting at base 1. Based on the germline V gene, the CDR1 and CDR2 sequences are SGHAT and FQNNGV.

Using the deep immunoSEQ assay, TCR CDR3 regions were amplified from genomic DNA by multiplex PCR. Genomic DNA extracted from each cell subset was distributed evenly over all wells of several immunoSEQ 96-well plates, and each plate served as one replicate. For sorted subsets, around 200 ng genomic DNA, equal to about 30,000 T cell genomes, was loaded into each replicate PCR. The purified libraries were quantified using a Qubit 3.0 fluorometer, sized with a Bioanalyzer 2100, and then quantified again using the KAPA Library Quantification kit. A separate single-read 150-cycle Illumina NextSeq 550 flow cell was used to sequence each immunoSEQ 96-well plate. The paper's processing steps were these. Because the immunoSEQ output included only junctional sequences and no quality scores, the filtering could not be the same as the filtering used for full-length reads. Sequences were annotated with PyIR, a Python wrapper for IgBLAST v1.9, using IMGT germline references to assign V/J genes and CDR3. Reads with weak V/J assignments (E-value above 1e-6), missing CDR3, stop codons, out-of-frame junctions, or ambiguous translated residues were removed. V3J clonotypes were defined as sequences sharing the same inferred V gene, J gene, and CDR3 amino acid sequence. To compute the percentage overlap between repertoires, the number of shared unique clonotypes was divided by the size of the smaller repertoire. Three approaches were used to assess repertoire richness: RTK rarefaction, the Chao1 estimator, and Recon v2.1 estimates of unobserved clonotypes. OLGA was used to compute generation probabilities for all TCRbeta clonotypes that the gDNA method yielded from a few donors. TCRdb mirrors the immuneACCESS table, restricted to in-frame sequences. Some clones are absent from its copies; in checked studies, under half trace to an unresolved V gene, and the reason for the others is unknown. V and J calls and clone size are given by that table; D and trimming were obtained from the DNA. The sample includes about 2.1 million clones, with around 93% observed a single time. Of the sample, about 1.7% is held by the ten largest clones.

Sequencing was performed on naive CD8+ T cells from PBMCs. Taken with the paper, the label for cell subset or site translates to: CD45RA+CCR7+. The chain is made from TRBV11-2 and TRBJ2-2; the D gene cannot be named for sure. This TCR was recovered from a man aged 18 to 35 in good health. Some clones in this sample may be carry-over from other donors' samples. The CDR3 protein: CASSLAATGELFF. The DNA reads TGTGCCAGCAGCTTAGCTGCCACCGGGGAGCTGTTTTTT.